The 12 T cell receptor beta chains reported below all come from one sample, sequenced in a study of shared clonotypes between healthy human individuals. The method was immunoSEQ multiplex PCR; TCRdb's version includes in-frame clones alone and lacks a portion of them. The sample includes about 1.5 million clones, approximately 98% of them seen just once. The sample comprised naive CD4+ T cells sorted from blood. Described subset: CD45RA+ positively selected. The source is a man younger than 45 in good health.

The rearrangement uses TRBV10-3 and TRBJ1-5, with D maybe TRBD1 (6 bases). Trimming shortened V by 5 bases and J by 1 base, and 15 bases separated the two germline ends. The germline CDR1 and CDR2 sequences are ENHRY and SYGVKD. The CDR3 has 16 residues. CDR3 sequence reads: CAISPQGPRSNQPQHF. The CDR3 DNA reads as TGTGCCATCAGTCCACAGGGACCGCGAAGCAATCAGCCCCAGCATTTT.

The V gene is TRBV9, the J gene TRBJ2-7; D is perhaps TRBD1 (6 bases). The CDR3 sequence is 14 residues long. Trimming left V 0 bases short and J 6 bases short, with 13 bases between. Germline V lookup: CDR1 SGDLS, CDR2 YYNGEE. DNA of the CDR3: TGTGCCAGCAGCGTAGAAAGTAGAGGGGGCGAGCAGTACTTC. It is translated as CASSVESRGGEQYF.

The chain is built from TRBV11-3 and TRBJ2-2, with D possibly TRBD2 on 6 matching bases. CDR3 length: 14 amino acids. The V end lost 4 bases, the J end lost 7 bases, and 13 bases lay between the germline ends. Germline CDR1 and CDR2: SGHNT and YENEEA. CDR3 DNA: TGTGCCAGCAGCTCCCGACTAGAAATCGGGGAGCTGTTTTTT. Translated, it gives CASSSRLEIGELFF. Using reference TRBV11-3 and TRBJ2-2 for the parts outside the CDR3, the full variable domain is EAGVVQSPRYKIIEKKQPVAFWCNPISGHNTLYWYLQNLGQGPELLIRYENEEAVDDSQLPKDRFSAERLKGVDSTLKIQPAELGDSAVYLCASSSRLEIGELFFGEGSRLTVL.

The chain is built from TRBV28 and TRBJ2-6; D ambiguous. The V gene lost 5 bases and the J gene lost 1 base, with 15 bases spanning the gap. This CDR3 spans 17 amino acids. Germline lookup yields CDR1 MDHEN and CDR2 SYDVKM. Written as DNA, the CDR3 is TGTGCCAGCAGTAAGGCTGGGGTTTGGTCTGGGGCCAACGTCCTGACTTTC. Protein: CASSKAGVWSGANVLTF. Drawing the rest from reference TRBV28 and TRBJ2-6, the complete variable domain is DVKVTQSSRYLVKRTGEKVFLECVQDMDHENMFWYRQDPGLGLRLIYFSYDVKMKEKGDIPEGYSVSREKKERFSLILESASTNQTSMYLCASSKAGVWSGANVLTFGAGSRLTVL.

This chain uses TRBV29-1 with TRBJ2-7; D uncertain. The CDR3 contains 14 residues. Trimming took 5 bases from V and 1 from J, leaving 15 bases between them. Germline loops: CDR1 SQVTM, CDR2 ANQGSEA. The CDR3 spells CSVRIRVGSYEQYF. CDR3 bases: TGCAGCGTTCGAATTCGGGTAGGATCCTACGAGCAGTACTTC.

This sequence joins TRBV6-6 and TRBJ2-2; no firm D call. CDR1 and CDR2 from the germline V gene are MNHNY and SVGAGI (reference sequence). The CDR3 has 16 amino acids. V lost 0 bases and J lost 3, with 11 bases in between. The CDR3 nucleotides read TGTGCCAGCAGTTACTCGACCGGGCAGTACACCGGGGAGCTGTTTTTT. Its translation is CASSYSTGQYTGELFF.

DNA of the CDR3: TGTGCCAGCAGCTTTGGGGCAAGGTCCTACGAGCAGTACTTC. Translation gives CASSFGARSYEQYF. This chain joins TRBV7-9 and TRBJ2-7; weak D call: TRBD1 (5 bases). The CDR3 runs to 14 residues. Per germline, CDR1 SEHNR and CDR2 FQNEAQ (reference sequence). V was trimmed by 3 bases and J by 1 base, leaving 10 bases between them.

Remarks on this clone: Mismatch with germline at one junction end may stem from a read error. The CDR3 DNA is TGTGCCAGCAGTGAAGCCCCCGGACCTCAGGTCTTC. Protein product: CASSEAPGPQVF. The J gene is TRBJ2-1, the V gene TRBV2, with D hard to call. Looked up from germline, CDR1 is SNHLY and CDR2 is FYNNEI. The CDR3 loop spans 12 amino acids.

This sequence joins TRBV28 and TRBJ1-4, with a possible D match to TRBD1 (6 bases). Trimming pared 6 bases from V and 4 bases from J, leaving 9 bases between. The CDR3 contains 13 residues. Looked up from germline, CDR1 is MDHEN and CDR2 is SYDVKM. DNA for the CDR3: TGTGCCAGCAGACCACAGGGTAATGAAAAACTGTTTTTT. This translates into CASRPQGNEKLFF.

The rearrangement joins TRBV27 to TRBJ2-1; D might be TRBD1 (6 bases). Trimming pared 6 bases from V and 5 bases from J, leaving 14 bases between. Germline V gives CDR1 MNHEY, CDR2 SMNVEV (reference sequence). The CDR3 is 14 amino acids. For the CDR3, the DNA is TGTGCCAGCAGACCTACGGGACACAACAATGAGCAGTTCTTC. Its protein is CASRPTGHNNEQFF.

This chain links TRBV2 with TRBJ1-5; perhaps TRBD1 as D (5 bases). There are 17 residues in the CDR3. Germline lookup yields CDR1 SNHLY and CDR2 FYNNEI. Trimming pared 7 bases from V and 1 base from J, leaving 20 bases between. The CDR3 nucleotides read TGTGCCAGCAAAGGCAGGGCCGAGGTGGGGAGCAATCAGCCCCAGCATTTT. Translated, it gives CASKGRAEVGSNQPQHF.

The chain combines TRBV6-1 with TRBJ2-7; D is perhaps TRBD1 (6 bases). V was clipped by 8 bases and J by 5 bases, with 19 bases between them. The CDR3 has 14 residues. CDR1 is MNHNS, CDR2 SASEGT, per germline. The CDR3 region is CASLLLFGGHEQYF. The CDR3 nucleotides are TGTGCCAGCCTTCTTCTATTTGGGGGCCACGAGCAGTACTTC.